This T cell receptor beta chain was recovered during a study of cytomegalovirus exposure and HLA in healthy donors. Overall study results and limits: The listing of roughly 160 TCR beta chains classed them as cytomegalovirus-associated.

Libraries were prepared by immunoSEQ multiplex PCR; TCRdb keeps only in-frame clonotypes and omits some of them. The sample includes about 150,000 clones, 85% to 90% of them seen just once. Worth noting for this clone: Its specificity is unknown.

Germline V gene sequence: CDR1 PRHDT, CDR2 FYEKMQ (reference sequence). The CDR3 totals 13 residues. V dropped 3 bases and J dropped 5 bases, with 11 bases sitting between them. The sequenced material came from PBMCs. This receptor was identified in a human donor in good health. This chain joins TRBV13 and TRBJ2-7, with D unclear. CDR3 DNA sequence: TGTGCCAGCAGCTTCACGGAGAACGACGAGCAGTACTTC. Its translation: CASSFTENDEQYF.